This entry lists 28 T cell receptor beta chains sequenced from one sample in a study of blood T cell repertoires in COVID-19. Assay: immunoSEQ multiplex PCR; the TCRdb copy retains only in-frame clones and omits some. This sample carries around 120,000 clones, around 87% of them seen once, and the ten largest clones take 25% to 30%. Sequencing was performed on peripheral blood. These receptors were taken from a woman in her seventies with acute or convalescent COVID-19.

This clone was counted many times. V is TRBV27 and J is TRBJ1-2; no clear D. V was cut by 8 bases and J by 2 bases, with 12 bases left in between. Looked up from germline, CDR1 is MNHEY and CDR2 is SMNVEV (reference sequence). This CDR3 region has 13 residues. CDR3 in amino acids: CASGPAQNYGYTF. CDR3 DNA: TGTGCCAGCGGTCCAGCGCAAAACTATGGCTACACCTTC.

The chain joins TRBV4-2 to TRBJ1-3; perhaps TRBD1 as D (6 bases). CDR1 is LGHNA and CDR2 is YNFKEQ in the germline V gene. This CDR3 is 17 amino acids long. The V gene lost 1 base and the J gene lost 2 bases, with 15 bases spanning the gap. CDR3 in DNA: TGTGCCAGCAGCCAAGCAACTGGGGGCCAGGCTGGAAACACCATATATTTT. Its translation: CASSQATGGQAGNTIYF.

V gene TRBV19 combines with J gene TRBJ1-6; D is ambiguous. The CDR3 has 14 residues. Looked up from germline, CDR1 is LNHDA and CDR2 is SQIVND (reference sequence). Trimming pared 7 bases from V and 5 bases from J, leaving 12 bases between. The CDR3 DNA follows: TGTGCCAGTACCTCGAGGGCGAATAATTCACCCCTCCACTTT. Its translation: CASTSRANNSPLHF.

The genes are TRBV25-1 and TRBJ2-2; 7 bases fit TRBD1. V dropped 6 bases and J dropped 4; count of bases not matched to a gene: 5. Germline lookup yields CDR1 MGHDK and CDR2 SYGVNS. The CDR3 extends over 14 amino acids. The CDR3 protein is CASRGGAGTGELFF. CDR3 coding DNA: TGTGCCAGCAGAGGGGGCGCGGGCACCGGGGAGCTGTTTTTT.

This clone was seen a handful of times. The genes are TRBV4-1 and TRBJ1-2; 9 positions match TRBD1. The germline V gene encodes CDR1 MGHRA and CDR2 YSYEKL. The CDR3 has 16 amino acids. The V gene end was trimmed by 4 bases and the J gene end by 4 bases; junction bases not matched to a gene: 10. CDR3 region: CASSRPTGGPRYGYTF. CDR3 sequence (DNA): TGCGCCAGCAGCCGACCGACAGGGGGTCCCCGCTATGGCTACACCTTC.

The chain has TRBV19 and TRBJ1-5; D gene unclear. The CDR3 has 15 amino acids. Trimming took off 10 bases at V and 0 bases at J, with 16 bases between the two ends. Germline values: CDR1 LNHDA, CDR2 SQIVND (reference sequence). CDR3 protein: CATSRAEGSNQPQHF. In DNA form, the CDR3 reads TGTGCCACCTCCCGGGCGGAGGGTAGCAATCAGCCCCAGCATTTT.

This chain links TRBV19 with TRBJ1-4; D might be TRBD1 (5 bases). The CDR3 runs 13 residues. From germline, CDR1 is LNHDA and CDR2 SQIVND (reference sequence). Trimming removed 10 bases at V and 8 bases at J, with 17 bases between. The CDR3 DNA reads TGTGCCATAGCTAGGGGCGCAGGGGAAAAACTGTTTTTT. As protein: CAIARGAGEKLFF. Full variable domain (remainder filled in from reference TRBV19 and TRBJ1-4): DGGITQSPKYLFRKEGQNVTLSCEQNLNHDAMYWYRQDPGQGLRLIYYSQIVNDFQKGDIAEGYSVSREKKESFPLTVTSAQKNPTAFYLCAIARGAGEKLFFGSGTQLSVL.

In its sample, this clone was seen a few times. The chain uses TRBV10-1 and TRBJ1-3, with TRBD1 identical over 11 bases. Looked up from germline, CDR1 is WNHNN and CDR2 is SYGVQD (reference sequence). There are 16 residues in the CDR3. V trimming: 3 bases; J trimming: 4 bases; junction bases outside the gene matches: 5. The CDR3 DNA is TGCGCCAGCAGTGATGGGACAGGGGGTGAAGGAAACACCATATATTTT. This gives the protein CASSDGTGGEGNTIYF.

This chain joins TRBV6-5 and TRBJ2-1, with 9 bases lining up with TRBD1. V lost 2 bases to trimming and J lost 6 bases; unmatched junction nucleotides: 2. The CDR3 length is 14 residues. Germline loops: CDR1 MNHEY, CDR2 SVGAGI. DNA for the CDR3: TGTGCCAGCAGTTACACGGGACAGGGCAATGAGCAGTTCTTC. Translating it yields CASSYTGQGNEQFF.

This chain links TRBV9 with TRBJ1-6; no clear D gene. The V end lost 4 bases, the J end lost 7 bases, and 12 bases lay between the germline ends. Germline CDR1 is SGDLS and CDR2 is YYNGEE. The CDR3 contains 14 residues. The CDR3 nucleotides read TGTGCCAGCAGCCCGAGGCTTCAAAATTCACCCCTCCACTTT. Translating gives CASSPRLQNSPLHF.

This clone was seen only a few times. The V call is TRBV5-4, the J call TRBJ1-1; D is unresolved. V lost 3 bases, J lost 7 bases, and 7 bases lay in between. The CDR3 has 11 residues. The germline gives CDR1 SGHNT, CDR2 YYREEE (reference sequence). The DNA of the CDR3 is TGTGCCAGCAGCTGGCTTGGTGAAGCTTTCTTT. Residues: CASSWLGEAFF.

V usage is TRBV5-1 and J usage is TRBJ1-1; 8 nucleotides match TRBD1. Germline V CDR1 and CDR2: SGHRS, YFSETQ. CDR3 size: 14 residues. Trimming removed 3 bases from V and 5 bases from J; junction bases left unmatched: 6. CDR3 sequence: CASSSQGASTEAFF. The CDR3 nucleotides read TGCGCCAGCAGCTCGCAGGGGGCGTCAACTGAAGCTTTCTTT.

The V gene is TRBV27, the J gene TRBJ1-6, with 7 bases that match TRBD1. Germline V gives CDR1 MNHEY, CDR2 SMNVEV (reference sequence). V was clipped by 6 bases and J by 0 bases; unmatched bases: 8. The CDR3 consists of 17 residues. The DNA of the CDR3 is TGTGCCAGCAGAACGACAGGGCTAAGCTCCTATAATTCACCCCTCCACTTT. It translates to CASRTTGLSSYNSPLHF.

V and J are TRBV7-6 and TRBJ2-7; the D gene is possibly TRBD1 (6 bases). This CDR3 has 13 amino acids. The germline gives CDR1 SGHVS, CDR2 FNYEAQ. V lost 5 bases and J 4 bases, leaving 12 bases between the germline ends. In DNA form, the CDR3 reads TGTGCCAGCAGCCGGACAGAACAATACGAGCAGTACTTC. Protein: CASSRTEQYEQYF.

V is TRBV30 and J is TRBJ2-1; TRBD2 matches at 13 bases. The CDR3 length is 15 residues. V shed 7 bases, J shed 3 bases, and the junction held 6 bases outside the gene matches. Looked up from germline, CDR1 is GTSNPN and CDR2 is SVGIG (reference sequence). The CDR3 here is CASTSGGAIYNEQFF. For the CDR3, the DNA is TGTGCCTCCACTAGCGGGGGGGCGATCTACAATGAGCAGTTCTTC.

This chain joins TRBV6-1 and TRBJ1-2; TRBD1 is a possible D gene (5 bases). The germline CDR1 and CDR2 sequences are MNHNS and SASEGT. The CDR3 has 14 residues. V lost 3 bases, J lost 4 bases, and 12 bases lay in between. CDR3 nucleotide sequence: TGTGCCAGCAGTGAGGTCGGGGGGATCTATGGCTACACCTTC. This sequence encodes CASSEVGGIYGYTF.

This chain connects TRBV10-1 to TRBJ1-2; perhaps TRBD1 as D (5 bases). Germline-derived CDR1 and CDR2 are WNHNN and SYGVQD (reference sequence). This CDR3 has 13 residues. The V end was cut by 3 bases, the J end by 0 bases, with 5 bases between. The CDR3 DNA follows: TGCGCCAGCAGTGAACAGGCTAACTATGGCTACACCTTC. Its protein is CASSEQANYGYTF.

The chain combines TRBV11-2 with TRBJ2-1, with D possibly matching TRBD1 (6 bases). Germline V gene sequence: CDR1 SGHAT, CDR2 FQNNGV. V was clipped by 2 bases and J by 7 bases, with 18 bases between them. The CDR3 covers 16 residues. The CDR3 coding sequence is TGTGCCAGCAGCTTAAAGTTCGGGACAAATAGGAATGAGCAGTTCTTC. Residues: CASSLKFGTNRNEQFF.

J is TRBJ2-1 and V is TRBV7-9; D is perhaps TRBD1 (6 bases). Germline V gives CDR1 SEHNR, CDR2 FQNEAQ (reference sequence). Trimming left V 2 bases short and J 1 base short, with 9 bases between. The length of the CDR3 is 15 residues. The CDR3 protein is CASSLPGQSYNEQFF. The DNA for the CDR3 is TGTGCCAGCAGCTTACCGGGACAATCCTACAATGAGCAGTTCTTC.

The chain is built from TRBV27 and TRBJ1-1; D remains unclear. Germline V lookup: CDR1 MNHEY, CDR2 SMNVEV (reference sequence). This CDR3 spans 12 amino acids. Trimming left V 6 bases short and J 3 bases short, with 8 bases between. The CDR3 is CASRKQHTEAFF. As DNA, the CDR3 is TGTGCCAGCAGGAAACAGCACACTGAAGCTTTCTTT.

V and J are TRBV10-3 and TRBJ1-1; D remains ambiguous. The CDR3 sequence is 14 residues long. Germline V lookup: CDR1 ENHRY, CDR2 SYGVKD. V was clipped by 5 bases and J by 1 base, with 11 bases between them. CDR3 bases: TGTGCCATCAGTATTCAATCGGGGAACACTGAAGCTTTCTTT. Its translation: CAISIQSGNTEAFF.

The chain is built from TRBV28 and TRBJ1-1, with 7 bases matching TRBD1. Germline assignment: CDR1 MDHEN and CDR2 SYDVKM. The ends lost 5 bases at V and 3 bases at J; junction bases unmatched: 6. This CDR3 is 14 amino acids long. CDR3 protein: CASSLRTGYTEAFF. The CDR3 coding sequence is TGTGCCAGCAGTCTCCGGACAGGTTACACTGAAGCTTTCTTT.

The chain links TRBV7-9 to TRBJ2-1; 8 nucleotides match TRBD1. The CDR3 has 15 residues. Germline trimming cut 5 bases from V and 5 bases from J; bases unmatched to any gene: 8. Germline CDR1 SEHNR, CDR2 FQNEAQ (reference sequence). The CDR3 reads CASSRWTGLDNEQFF. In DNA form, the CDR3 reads TGTGCCAGCAGCCGTTGGACAGGGCTCGACAATGAGCAGTTCTTC.

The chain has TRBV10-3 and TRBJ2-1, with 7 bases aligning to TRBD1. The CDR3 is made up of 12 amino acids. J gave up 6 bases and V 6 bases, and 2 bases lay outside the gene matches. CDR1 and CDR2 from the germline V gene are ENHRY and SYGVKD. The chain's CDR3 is CAIRDRSNEQFF. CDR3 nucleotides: TGTGCCATCAGGGACAGGAGCAATGAGCAGTTCTTC.

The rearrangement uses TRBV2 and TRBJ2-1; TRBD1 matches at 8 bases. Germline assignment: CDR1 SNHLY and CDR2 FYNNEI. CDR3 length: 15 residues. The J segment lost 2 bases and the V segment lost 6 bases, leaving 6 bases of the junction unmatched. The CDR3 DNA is TGTGCCAGCAGCCTCGGGACAGGCGCCTACAATGAGCAGTTCTTC. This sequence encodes CASSLGTGAYNEQFF.

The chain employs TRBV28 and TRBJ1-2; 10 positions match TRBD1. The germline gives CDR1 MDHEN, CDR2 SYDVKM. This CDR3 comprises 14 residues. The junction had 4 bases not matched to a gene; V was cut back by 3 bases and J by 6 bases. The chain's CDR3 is CASSFGTGEDGYTF. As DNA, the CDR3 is TGTGCCAGCAGTTTTGGGACAGGGGAAGATGGCTACACCTTC.

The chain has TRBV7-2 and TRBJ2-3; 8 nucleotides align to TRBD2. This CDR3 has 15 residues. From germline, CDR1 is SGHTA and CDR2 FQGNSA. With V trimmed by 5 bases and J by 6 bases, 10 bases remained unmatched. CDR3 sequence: CASSTSGLESDTQYF. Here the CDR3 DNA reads TGTGCCAGCAGCACCTCGGGACTAGAGTCCGATACGCAGTATTTT.

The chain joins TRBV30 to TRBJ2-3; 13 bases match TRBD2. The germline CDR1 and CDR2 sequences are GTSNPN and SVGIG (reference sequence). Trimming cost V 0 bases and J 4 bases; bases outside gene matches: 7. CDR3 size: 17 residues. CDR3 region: CAWSVRRTSGGADTQYF. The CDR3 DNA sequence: TGTGCCTGGAGTGTACGCCGAACTAGCGGGGGGGCAGATACGCAGTATTTT. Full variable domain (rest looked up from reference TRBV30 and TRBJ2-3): SQTIHQWPATLVQPVGSPLSLECTVEGTSNPNLYWYRQAAGRGLQLLFYSVGIGQISSEVPQNLSASRPQDRQFILSSKKLLLSDSGFYLCAWSVRRTSGGADTQYFGPGTRLTVL.